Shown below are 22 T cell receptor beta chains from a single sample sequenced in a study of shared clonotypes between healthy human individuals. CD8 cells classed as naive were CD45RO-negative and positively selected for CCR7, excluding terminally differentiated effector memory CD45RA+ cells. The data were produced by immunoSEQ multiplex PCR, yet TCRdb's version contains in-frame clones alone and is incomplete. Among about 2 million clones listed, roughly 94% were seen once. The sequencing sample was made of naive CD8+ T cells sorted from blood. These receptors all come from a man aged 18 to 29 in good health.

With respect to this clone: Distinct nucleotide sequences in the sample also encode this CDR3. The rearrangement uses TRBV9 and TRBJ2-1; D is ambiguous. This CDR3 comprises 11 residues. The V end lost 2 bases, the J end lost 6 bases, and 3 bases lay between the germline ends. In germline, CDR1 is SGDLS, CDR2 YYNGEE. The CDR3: CASSVSNEQFF. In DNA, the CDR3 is TGTGCCAGCAGCGTGAGCAATGAGCAGTTCTTC.

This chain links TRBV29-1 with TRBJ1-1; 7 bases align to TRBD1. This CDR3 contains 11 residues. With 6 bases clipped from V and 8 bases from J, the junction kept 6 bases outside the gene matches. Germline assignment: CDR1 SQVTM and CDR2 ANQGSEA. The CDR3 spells CSVETGDEAFF. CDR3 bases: TGCAGCGTCGAAACAGGGGACGAAGCTTTCTTT.

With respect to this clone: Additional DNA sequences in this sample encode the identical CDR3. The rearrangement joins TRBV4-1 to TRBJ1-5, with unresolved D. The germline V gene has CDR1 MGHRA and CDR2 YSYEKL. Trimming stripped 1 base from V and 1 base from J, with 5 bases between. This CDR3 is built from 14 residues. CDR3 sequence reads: CASSQGNSNQPQHF. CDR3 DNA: TGCGCCAGCAGCCAAGGCAACAGCAATCAGCCCCAGCATTTT.

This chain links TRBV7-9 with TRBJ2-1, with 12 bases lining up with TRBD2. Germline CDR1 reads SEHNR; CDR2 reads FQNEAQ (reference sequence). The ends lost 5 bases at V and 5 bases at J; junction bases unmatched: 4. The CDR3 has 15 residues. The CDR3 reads CASSRLAGAHNEQFF. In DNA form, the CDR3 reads TGTGCCAGCAGCCGACTAGCGGGGGCCCACAATGAGCAGTTCTTC.

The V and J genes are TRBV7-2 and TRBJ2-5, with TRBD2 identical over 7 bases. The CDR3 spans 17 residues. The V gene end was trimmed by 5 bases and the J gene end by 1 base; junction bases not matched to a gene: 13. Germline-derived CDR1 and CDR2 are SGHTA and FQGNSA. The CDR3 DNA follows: TGTGCCAGCAGCCAACCCCGGGACTACGATCCCCAAGAGACCCAGTACTTC. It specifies CASSQPRDYDPQETQYF.

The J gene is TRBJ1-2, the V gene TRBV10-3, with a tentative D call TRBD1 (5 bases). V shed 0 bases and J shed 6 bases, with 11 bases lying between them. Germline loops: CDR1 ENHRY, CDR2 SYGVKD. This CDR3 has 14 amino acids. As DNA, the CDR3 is TGTGCCATCAGTGAGTCGATGACAGTAAATGGCTACACCTTC. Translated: CAISESMTVNGYTF.

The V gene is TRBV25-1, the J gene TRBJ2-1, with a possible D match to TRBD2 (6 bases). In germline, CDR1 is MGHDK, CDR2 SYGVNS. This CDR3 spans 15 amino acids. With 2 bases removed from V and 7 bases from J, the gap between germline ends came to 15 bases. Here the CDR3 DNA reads TGTGCCAGCAGTGAACAGGAGGGTTTGGGTAATGAGCAGTTCTTC. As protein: CASSEQEGLGNEQFF.

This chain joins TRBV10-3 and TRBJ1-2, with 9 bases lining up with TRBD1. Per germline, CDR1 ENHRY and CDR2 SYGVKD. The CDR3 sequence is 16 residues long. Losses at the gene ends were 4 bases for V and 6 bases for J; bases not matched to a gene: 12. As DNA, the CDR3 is TGTGCCATCAGTGGGGACGCGACAGGGGGAAAGAATGGCTACACCTTC. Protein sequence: CAISGDATGGKNGYTF.

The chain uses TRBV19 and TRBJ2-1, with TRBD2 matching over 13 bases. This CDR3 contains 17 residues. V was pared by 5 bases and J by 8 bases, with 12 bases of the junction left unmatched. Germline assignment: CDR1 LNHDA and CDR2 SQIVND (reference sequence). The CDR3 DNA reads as TGTGCCAGTAGTCTCTACCCGGGACTAGCGGGGTCTGATGAGCAGTTCTTC. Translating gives CASSLYPGLAGSDEQFF.

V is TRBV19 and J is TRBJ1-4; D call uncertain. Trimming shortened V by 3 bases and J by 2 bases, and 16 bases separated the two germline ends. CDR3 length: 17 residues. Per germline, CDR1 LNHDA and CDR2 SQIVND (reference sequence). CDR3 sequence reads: CASSISWGFGTNEKLFF. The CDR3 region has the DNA TGTGCCAGTAGTATTTCATGGGGATTTGGGACTAATGAAAAACTGTTTTTT.

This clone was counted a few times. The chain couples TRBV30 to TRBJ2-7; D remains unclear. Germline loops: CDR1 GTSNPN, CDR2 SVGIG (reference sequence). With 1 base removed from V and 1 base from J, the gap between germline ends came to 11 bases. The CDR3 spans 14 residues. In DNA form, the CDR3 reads TGTGCCTGGAGTGACTCGGGTGGATCCTACGAGCAGTACTTC. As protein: CAWSDSGGSYEQYF.

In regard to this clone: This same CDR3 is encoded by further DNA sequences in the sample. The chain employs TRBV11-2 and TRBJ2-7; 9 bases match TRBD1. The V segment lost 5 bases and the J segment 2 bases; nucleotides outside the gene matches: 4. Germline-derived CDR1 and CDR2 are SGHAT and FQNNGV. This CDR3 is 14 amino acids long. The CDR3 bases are TGTGCCAGCAGCCCCGGGACAGGGCCCTACGAGCAGTACTTC. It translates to CASSPGTGPYEQYF.

CDR3 loop: CASSEDRGPGTQYF. The CDR3 DNA sequence: TGTGCCAGCAGCGAGGACAGGGGGCCGGGTACGCAGTATTTT. The V gene is TRBV7-6, the J gene TRBJ2-3, with 11 bases lining up with TRBD1. Germline V gene data show CDR1 as SGHVS and CDR2 as FNYEAQ. V was clipped by 5 bases and J by 8 bases; unmatched bases: 6. CDR3 length: 14 residues.

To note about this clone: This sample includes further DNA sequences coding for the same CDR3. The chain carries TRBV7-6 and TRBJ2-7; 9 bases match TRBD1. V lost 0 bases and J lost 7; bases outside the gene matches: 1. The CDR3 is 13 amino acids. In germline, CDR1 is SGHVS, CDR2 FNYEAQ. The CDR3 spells CASSLAGQGEQYF. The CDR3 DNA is TGTGCCAGCAGCTTAGCAGGACAGGGGGAGCAGTACTTC.

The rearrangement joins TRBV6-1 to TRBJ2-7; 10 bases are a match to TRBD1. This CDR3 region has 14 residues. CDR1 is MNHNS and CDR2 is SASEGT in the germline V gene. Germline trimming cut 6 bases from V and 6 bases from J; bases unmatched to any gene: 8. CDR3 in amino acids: CASRYRGTGVEQYF. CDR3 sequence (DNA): TGTGCCAGCAGGTACCGGGGGACAGGGGTCGAGCAGTACTTC.

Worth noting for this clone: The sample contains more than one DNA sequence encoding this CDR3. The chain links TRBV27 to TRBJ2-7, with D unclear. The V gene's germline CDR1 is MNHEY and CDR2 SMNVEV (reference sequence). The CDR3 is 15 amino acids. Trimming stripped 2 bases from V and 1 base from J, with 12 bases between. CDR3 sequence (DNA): TGTGCCAGCAGTTTAAGTGCAGGTGGTTCCTACGAGCAGTACTTC. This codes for CASSLSAGGSYEQYF.

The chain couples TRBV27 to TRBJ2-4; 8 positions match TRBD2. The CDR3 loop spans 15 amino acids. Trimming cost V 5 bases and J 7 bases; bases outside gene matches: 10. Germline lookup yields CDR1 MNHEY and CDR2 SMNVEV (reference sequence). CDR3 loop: CASSGWTSRGNIQYF. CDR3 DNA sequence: TGTGCCAGCAGTGGCTGGACTAGCCGAGGCAACATTCAGTACTTC.

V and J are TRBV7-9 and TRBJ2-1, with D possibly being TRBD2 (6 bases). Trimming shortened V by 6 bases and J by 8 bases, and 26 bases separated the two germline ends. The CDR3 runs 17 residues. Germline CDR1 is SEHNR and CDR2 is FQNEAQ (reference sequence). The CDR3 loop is CASSPGGLGGDGHEQFF. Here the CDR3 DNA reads TGTGCCAGCAGTCCCGGGGGTCTAGGAGGGGATGGCCATGAGCAGTTCTTC.

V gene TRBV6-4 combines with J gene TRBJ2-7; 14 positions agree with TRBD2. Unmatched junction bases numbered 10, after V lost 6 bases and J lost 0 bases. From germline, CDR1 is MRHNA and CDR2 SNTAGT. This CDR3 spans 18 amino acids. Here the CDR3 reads CASSVGTSGSGVSYEQYF. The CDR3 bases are TGTGCCAGCAGCGTCGGGACTAGCGGGAGCGGGGTCTCCTACGAGCAGTACTTC.

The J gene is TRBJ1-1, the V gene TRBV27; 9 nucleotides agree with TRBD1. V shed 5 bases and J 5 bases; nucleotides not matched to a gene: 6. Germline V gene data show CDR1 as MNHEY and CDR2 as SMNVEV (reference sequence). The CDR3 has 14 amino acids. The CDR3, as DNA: TGTGCCAGCAGTCGGGACAGGGTATGGACTGAAGCTTTCTTT. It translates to CASSRDRVWTEAFF.

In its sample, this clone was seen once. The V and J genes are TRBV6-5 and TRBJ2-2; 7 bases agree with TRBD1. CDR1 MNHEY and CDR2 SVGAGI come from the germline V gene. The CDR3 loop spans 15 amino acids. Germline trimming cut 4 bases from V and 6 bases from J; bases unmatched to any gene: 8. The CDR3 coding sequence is TGTGCCAGCAGTTCTTCCCGGACAGGCGCCGGGGAGCTGTTTTTT. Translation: CASSSSRTGAGELFF.

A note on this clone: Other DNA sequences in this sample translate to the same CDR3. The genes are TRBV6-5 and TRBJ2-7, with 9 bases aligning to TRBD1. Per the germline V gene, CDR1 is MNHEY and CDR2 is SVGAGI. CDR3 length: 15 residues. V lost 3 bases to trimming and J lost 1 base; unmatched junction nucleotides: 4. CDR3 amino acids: CASSYSGTGSYEQYF. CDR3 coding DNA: TGTGCCAGCAGTTATTCCGGGACAGGGTCCTACGAGCAGTACTTC.